The 3 T cell receptor beta chains reported below all come from one sample, sequenced in a study of blood T cell repertoires in COVID-19. This table comes from immunoSEQ multiplex PCR, and its TCRdb copy is limited to in-frame clones, with some not included. There are some 30,000 clones in the sample; approximately 88% occur only once, and roughly a tenth lies in the top ten. Sample: peripheral blood. The receptors here all came from a man older than 75 with active COVID-19.

The chain is built from TRBV5-1 and TRBJ1-4, with D perhaps TRBD1 (6 bases). Germline loops: CDR1 SGHRS, CDR2 YFSETQ. The length of the CDR3 is 14 residues. Trimming shortened V by 4 bases and J by 2 bases, and 9 bases separated the two germline ends. CDR3 in amino acids: CASSPTGTNEKLFF. In DNA form, the CDR3 reads TGCGCCAGCAGCCCGACAGGTACTAATGAAAAACTGTTTTTT.

This rearrangement joins TRBV6-5 to TRBJ2-7; the match to TRBD1 covers 8 bases. This CDR3 region has 15 residues. The germline gives CDR1 MNHEY, CDR2 SVGAGI. Trimming removed 2 bases from V and 2 bases from J; junction bases left unmatched: 5. The CDR3 DNA reads TGTGCCAGCAGTTACCAGACAGGGGTAGCCTACGAGCAGTACTTC. Its translation is CASSYQTGVAYEQYF.

V usage is TRBV7-2 and J usage is TRBJ1-6; 10 bases are shared with TRBD1. Trimming removed 0 bases from V and 9 bases from J; junction bases left unmatched: 8. This CDR3 comprises 17 residues. The germline gives CDR1 SGHTA, CDR2 FQGNSA. CDR3 DNA: TGTGCCAGCAGCTTAGCGGGGACAGGGGAGCGGAGTTCACCCCTCCACTTT. Amino acid sequence: CASSLAGTGERSSPLHF.